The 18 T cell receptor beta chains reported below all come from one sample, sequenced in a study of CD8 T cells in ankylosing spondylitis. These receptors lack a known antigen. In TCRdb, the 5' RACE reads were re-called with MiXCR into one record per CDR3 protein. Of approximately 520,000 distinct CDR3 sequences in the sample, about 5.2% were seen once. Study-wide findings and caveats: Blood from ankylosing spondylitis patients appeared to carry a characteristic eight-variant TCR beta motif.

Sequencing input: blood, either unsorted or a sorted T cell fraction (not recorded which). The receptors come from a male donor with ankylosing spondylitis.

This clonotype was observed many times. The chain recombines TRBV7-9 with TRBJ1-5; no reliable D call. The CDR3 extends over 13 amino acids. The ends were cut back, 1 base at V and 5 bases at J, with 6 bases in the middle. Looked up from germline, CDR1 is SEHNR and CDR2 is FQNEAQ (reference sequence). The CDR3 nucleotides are TGTGCCAGCAGCTTAGTAGCCGATCAGCCCCAGCATTTT. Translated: CASSLVADQPQHF.

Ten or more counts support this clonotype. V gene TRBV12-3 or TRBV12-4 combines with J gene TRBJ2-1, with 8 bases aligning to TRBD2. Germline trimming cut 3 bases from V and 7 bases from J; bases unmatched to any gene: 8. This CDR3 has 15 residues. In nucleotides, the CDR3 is TGTGCCAGCAGTTTTATCGGGGGGGCCGCGAATGAGCAGTTCTTC. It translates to CASSFIGGAANEQFF.

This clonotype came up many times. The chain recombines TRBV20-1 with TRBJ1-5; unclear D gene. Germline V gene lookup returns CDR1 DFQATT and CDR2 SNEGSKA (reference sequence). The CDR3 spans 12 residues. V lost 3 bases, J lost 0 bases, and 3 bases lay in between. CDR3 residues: CSARDSNQPQHF. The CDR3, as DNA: TGCAGTGCTAGGGATAGCAATCAGCCCCAGCATTTT.

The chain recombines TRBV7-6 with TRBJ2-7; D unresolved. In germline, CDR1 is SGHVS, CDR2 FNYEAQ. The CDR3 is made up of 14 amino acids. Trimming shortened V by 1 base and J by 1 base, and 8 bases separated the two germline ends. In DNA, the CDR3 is TGTGCCAGCAGCTTAGTGGCGACATCCTACGAGCAGTACTTC. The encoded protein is CASSLVATSYEQYF.

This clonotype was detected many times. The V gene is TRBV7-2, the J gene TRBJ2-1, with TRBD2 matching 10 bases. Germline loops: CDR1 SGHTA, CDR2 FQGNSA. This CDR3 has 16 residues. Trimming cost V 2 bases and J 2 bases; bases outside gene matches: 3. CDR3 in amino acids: CASSLSSGRAYNEQFF. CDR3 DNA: TGTGCCAGCAGCTTATCTAGCGGGAGAGCCTACAATGAGCAGTTCTTC.

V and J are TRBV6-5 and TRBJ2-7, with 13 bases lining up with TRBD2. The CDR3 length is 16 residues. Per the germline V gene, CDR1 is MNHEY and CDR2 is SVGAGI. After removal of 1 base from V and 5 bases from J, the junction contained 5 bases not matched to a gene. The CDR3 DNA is TGTGCCAGCAGTTACTTCGGACTAGCGGGAGTCCACGAGCAGTACTTC. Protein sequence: CASSYFGLAGVHEQYF.

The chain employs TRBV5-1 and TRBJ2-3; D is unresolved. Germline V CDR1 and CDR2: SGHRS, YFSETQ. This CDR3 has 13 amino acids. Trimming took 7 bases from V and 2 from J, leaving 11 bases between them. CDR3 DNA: TGCGCCAGCGGAGACACGACCACAGATACGCAGTATTTT. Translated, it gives CASGDTTTDTQYF.

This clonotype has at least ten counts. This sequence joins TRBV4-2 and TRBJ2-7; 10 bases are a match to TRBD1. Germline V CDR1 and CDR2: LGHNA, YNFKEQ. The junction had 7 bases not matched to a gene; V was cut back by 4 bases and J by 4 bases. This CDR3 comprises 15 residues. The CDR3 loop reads CASSLWTGGWYEQYF. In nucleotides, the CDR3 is TGTGCCAGCAGCCTTTGGACAGGGGGATGGTACGAGCAGTACTTC.

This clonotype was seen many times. The CDR3 loop is CASSLAFDRSNQPQHF. CDR3 nucleotide sequence: TGTGCCAGCAGCTTAGCCTTTGACAGGTCCAATCAGCCCCAGCATTTT. This sequence joins TRBV7-2 and TRBJ1-5; D might be TRBD1 (6 bases). The V and J ends lost 0 bases and 3 bases respectively, with 12 bases between them. The CDR3 has 16 residues. Germline V gene lookup returns CDR1 SGHTA and CDR2 FQGNSA.

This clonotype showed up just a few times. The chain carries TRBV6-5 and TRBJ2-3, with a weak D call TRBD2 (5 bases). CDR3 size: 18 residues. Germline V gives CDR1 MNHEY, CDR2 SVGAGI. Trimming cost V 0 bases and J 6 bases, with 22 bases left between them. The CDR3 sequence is CASSYSALATGGDDTQYF. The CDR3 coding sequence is TGTGCCAGCAGTTACTCCGCCTTGGCTACTGGAGGTGATGATACGCAGTATTTT.

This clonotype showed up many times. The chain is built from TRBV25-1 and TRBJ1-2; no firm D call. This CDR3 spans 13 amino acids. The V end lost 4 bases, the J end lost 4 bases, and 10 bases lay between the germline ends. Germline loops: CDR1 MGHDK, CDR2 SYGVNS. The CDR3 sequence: CASSGGTIYGYTF. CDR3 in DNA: TGTGCCAGCAGTGGCGGAACCATCTATGGCTACACCTTC.

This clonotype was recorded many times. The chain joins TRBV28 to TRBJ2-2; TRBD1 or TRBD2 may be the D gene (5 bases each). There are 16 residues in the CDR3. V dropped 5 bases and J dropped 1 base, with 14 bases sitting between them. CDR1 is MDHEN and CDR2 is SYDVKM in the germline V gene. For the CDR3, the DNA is TGTGCCAGCAGTCCCCGGGACGCCGAGAACACCGGGGAGCTGTTTTTT. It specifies CASSPRDAENTGELFF.

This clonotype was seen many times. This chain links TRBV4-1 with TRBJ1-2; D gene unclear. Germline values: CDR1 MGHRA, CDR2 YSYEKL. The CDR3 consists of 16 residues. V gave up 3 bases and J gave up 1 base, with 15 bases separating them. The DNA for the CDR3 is TGCGCCAGCAGCCATTCCAACCCCCGGCTTAACTATGGCTACACCTTC. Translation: CASSHSNPRLNYGYTF.

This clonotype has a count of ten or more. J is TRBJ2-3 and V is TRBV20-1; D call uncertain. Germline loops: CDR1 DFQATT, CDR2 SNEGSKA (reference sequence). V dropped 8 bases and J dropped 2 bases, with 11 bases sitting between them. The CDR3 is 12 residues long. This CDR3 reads CSKSWFTDTQYF. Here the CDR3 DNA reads TGCAGTAAAAGCTGGTTCACAGATACGCAGTATTTT.

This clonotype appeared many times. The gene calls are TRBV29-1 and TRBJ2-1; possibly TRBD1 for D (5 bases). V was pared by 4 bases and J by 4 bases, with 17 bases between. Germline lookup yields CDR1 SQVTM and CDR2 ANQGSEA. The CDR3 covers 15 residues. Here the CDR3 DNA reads TGCAGCGTTGTGGGGCCCGATCGGCAATACAATGAGCAGTTCTTC. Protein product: CSVVGPDRQYNEQFF.

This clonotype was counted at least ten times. The CDR3 loop reads CASSQGTGTGEQYF. The CDR3 DNA reads as TGTGCCAGCAGCCAAGGGACAGGGACCGGCGAGCAGTACTTC. This chain joins TRBV7-8 and TRBJ2-7, with 9 bases identical to TRBD1. Germline V gives CDR1 SGHVS, CDR2 FQNEAQ. There are 14 residues in the CDR3. Losses at the gene ends were 5 bases for V and 6 bases for J; bases not matched to a gene: 8.

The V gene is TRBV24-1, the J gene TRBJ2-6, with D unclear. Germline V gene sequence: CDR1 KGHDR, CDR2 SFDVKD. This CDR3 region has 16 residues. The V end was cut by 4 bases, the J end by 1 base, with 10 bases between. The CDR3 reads CATSDHRDSGANVLTF. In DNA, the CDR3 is TGTGCCACCAGTGACCATAGGGATTCTGGGGCCAACGTCCTGACTTTC.

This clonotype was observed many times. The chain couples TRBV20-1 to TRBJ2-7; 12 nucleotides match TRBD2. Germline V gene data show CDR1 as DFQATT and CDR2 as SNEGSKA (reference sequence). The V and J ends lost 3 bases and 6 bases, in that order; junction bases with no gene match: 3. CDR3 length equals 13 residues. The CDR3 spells CSARTSGSPEQYF. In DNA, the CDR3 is TGCAGTGCTAGGACTAGCGGGAGTCCCGAGCAGTACTTC.